This T cell receptor beta chain originates from a study of shared clonotypes between healthy human individuals. Study-level information: There were three CD4 naive, three CD4 memory, two CD8 naive and one CD8 memory plates per donor. Study-level results: Rarefaction indicated that sorted-subset sequencing remained incomplete although depth was large.

The V gene's germline CDR1 is SGHTA and CDR2 FQGTGA. The CDR3 covers 13 residues. Trimming shortened V by 4 bases and J by 4 bases, and 7 bases separated the two germline ends. Sequenced by immunoSEQ multiplex PCR; TCRdb stores in-frame clones only, minus some. The repertoire holds 2 million to 2.5 million clones, with more than 80% as singletons. This clone came up once. Its antigen is undetermined. Sequences were obtained from naive CD4+ T cells from PBMCs. Regarding subset: CD45RA+ positively selected. The sequence came from a young man in good health. Some clones in this sample may be carry-over from other donors' samples. The V gene is TRBV7-3, the J gene TRBJ2-2, with a possible D match to TRBD2 (5 bases). The chain's CDR3 is CASSYAGTGELFF. The CDR3 DNA reads as TGTGCCAGCAGCTACGCGGGCACCGGGGAGCTGTTTTTT. The full variable domain, its missing parts supplied by reference TRBV7-3 and TRBJ2-2, is GAGVSQTPSNKVTEKGKYVELRCDPISGHTALYWYRQSLGQGPEFLIYFQGTGAADDSGLPNDRFFAVRPEGSVSTLKIQRTERGDSAVYLCASSYAGTGELFFGEGSRLTVL.